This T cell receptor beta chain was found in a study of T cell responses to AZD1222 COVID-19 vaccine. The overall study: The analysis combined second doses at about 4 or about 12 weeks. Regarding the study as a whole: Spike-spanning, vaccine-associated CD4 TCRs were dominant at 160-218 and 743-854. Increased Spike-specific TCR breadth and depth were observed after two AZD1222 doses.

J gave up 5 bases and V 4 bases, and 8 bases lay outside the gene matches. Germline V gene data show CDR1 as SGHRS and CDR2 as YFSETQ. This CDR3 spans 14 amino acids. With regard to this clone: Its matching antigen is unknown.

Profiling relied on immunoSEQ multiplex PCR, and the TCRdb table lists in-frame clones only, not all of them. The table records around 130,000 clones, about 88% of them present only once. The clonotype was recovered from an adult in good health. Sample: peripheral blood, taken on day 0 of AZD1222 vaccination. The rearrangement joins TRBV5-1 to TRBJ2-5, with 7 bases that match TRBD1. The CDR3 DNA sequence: TGCGCCAGCAGCCTAACAGGGGAAGGGGAGACCCAGTACTTC. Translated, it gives CASSLTGEGETQYF. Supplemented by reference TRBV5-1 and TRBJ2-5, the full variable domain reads KAGVTQTPRYLIKTRGQQVTLSCSPISGHRSVSWYQQTPGQGLQFLFEYFSETQRNKGNFPGRFSGRQFSNSRSEMNVSTLELGDSALYLCASSLTGEGETQYFGPGTRLLVL.